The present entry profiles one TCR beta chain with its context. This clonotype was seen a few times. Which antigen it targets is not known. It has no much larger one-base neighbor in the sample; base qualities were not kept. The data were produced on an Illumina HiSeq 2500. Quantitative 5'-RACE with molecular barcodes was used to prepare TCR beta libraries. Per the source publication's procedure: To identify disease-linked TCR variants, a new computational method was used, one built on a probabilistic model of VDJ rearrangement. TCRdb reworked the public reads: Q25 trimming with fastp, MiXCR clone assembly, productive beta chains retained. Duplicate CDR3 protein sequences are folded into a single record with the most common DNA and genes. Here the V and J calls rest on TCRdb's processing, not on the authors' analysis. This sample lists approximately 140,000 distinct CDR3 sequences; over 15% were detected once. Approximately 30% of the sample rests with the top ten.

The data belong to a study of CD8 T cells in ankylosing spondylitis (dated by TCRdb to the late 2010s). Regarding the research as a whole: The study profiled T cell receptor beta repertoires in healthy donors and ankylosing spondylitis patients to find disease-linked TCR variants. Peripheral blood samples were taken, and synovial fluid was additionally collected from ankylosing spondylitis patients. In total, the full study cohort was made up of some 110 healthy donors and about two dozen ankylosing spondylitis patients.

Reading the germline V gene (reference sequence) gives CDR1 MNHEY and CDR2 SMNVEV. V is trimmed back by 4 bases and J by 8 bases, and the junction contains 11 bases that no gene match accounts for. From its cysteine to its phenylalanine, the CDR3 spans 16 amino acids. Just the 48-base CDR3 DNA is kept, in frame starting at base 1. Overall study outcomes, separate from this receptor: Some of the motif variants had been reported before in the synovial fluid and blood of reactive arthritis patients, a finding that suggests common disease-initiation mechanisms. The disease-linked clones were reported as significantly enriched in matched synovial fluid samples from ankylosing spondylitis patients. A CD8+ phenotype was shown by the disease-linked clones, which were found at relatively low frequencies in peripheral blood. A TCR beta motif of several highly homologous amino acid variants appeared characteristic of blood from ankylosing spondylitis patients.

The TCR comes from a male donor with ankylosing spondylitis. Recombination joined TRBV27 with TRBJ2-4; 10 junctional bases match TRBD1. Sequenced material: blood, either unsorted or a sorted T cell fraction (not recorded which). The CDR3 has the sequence CASSSSDRGQWDIQYF. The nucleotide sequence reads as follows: TGTGCCAGCAGTTCATCAGACAGGGGGCAATGGGACATTCAGTACTTC.